Listed below are T cell receptor beta chains from one sample, sequenced in a study of beta chain features in type 1 diabetes. Sequenced by immunoSEQ multiplex PCR; TCRdb stores in-frame clones only, minus some. Of some 370,000 clones in the sample, 9.5% to 10% were seen once. The sample comprised central memory CD4+ T cells from blood. The receptors shown here come from a man aged 25-40 years with type 1 diabetes. Each CDR3 is given with its conserved first and last residue. A D gene is named only where the DNA matches it firmly. A clone size is listed for some rows: how often the clone was seen (once, few, many), or a class if it is expanded.

d_call: TRBD1
clone_size: many
j_call: TRBJ1-5
v_call: TRBV19
cdr3_nt: TGTGCCAGTAGTCGACAGGGTCAGCCCCAGCATTTT
cdr3_aa: CASSRQGQPQHF

d_call: TRBD1
clone_size: NA
j_call: TRBJ2-4
v_call: TRBV7-9
cdr3_nt: TGCGCCAGCAGCCCAACAGGGGGTGAAAACATTCAGTACTTC
cdr3_aa: CASSPTGGENIQYF

d_call: NA
clone_size: NA
j_call: TRBJ1-3
v_call: TRBV11-2
cdr3_nt: TGTGCCAGCAGCTTCGGGGGAGCTGGAAACACCATATATTTT
cdr3_aa: CASSFGGAGNTIYF

d_call: NA
clone_size: many
j_call: TRBJ1-2
v_call: TRBV5-4
cdr3_nt: TGTGCCAGCAGCTTGGTGGGGACGGTCTCCTACACCTTC
cdr3_aa: CASSLVGTVSYTF

d_call: NA
clone_size: many
j_call: TRBJ1-2
v_call: TRBV7-9
cdr3_nt: TGTGCCAGCACCGATAACTATGGCTACACCTTC
cdr3_aa: CASTDNYGYTF

d_call: NA
clone_size: few
j_call: TRBJ2-1
v_call: TRBV6-6
cdr3_nt: TGTGCCAGCAGTTACTCTGGATCCTACAATGAGCAGTTCTTC
cdr3_aa: CASSYSGSYNEQFF

d_call: TRBD2
clone_size: NA
j_call: TRBJ2-7
v_call: TRBV11-2
cdr3_nt: TGTGCCAGCAGTTTAGGACTAGCGCAAACCTACGAGCAGTACTTC
cdr3_aa: CASSLGLAQTYEQYF

d_call: NA
clone_size: NA
j_call: TRBJ2-7
v_call: TRBV5-1
cdr3_nt: TGCGCCAGCAGCTTGAGTGAGGTGAACGAGCAGTACTTC
cdr3_aa: CASSLSEVNEQYF

d_call: NA
clone_size: few
j_call: TRBJ1-3
v_call: TRBV7-9
cdr3_nt: TGTGCCAGCAGCCCGGGCTGGTCTGGAAACACCATATATTTT
cdr3_aa: CASSPGWSGNTIYF

d_call: NA
clone_size: NA
j_call: TRBJ2-2
v_call: TRBV7-8
cdr3_nt: TGTGCCAGCAGCTCCAGTCCGAGCAGGAACACCGGGGAGCTGTTTTTT
cdr3_aa: CASSSSPSRNTGELFF

d_call: TRBD2
clone_size: NA
j_call: TRBJ2-3
v_call: TRBV5-5
cdr3_nt: TGTGCCAGCATCAGACTAGCGGGAGGCCGCACAGATACGCAGTATTTT
cdr3_aa: CASIRLAGGRTDTQYF

d_call: NA
clone_size: many
j_call: TRBJ2-3
v_call: TRBV7-9
cdr3_nt: TGTGCCAGCACACTATCCCCGCCAGATACGCAGTATTTT
cdr3_aa: CASTLSPPDTQYF

d_call: NA
clone_size: NA
j_call: TRBJ1-4
v_call: TRBV7-9
cdr3_nt: TGTGCCAGCAGCTTGGAAACTAATGAAAAACTGTTTTTT
cdr3_aa: CASSLETNEKLFF

d_call: NA
clone_size: NA
j_call: TRBJ2-5
v_call: TRBV30
cdr3_nt: TGTGCCTGGAGTGCCGTTAAAGAGACCCAGTACTTC
cdr3_aa: CAWSAVKETQYF

d_call: NA
clone_size: few
j_call: TRBJ2-1
v_call: TRBV27
cdr3_nt: TGTGCCAGCAGTTCGCCTAGCGCAACGAGCTACAATGAGCAGTTCTTC
cdr3_aa: CASSSPSATSYNEQFF

d_call: NA
clone_size: many
j_call: TRBJ2-4
v_call: TRBV15
cdr3_nt: TGTGCCACCAGCTACTCATCCAAAAACATTCAGTACTTC
cdr3_aa: CATSYSSKNIQYF

d_call: NA
clone_size: few
j_call: TRBJ2-2
v_call: TRBV6-5
cdr3_nt: TGTGCCAGCAGAGACGGAACCGGGGAGCTGTTTTTT
cdr3_aa: CASRDGTGELFF